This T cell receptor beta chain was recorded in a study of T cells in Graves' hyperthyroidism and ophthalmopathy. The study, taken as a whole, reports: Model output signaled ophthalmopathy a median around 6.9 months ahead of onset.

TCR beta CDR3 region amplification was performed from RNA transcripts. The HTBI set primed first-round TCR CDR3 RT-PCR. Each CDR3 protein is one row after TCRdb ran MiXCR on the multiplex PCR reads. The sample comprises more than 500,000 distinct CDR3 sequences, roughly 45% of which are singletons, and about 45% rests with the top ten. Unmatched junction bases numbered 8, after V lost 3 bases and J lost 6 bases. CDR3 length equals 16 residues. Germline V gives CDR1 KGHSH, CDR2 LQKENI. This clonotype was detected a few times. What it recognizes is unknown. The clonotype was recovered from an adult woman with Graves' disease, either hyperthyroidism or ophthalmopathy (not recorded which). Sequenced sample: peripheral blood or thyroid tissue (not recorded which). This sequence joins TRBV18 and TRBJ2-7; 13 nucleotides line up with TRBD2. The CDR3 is CASSPQRLAGGSEQYF. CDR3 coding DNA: TGTGCCAGCTCACCGCAAAGACTAGCGGGAGGTAGCGAGCAGTACTTC.